Presented here are 32 T cell receptor beta chains from one specimen sequenced in a study of lymphopenia after photon versus proton radiotherapy. Sequenced by immunoSEQ multiplex PCR; TCRdb stores in-frame clones only, minus some. The sample has about 160,000 clones; about 88% are singletons. The specimen was peripheral blood, collected from a patient treated with photon-based radiotherapy. These receptors were obtained from a man aged 50 to 60 with gastric cancer.

This chain joins TRBV5-1 and TRBJ2-5; 11 bases map to TRBD1. The CDR3 runs to 16 residues. With V trimmed by 4 bases and J by 4 bases, 9 bases remained unmatched. In germline, CDR1 is SGHRS, CDR2 YFSETQ. The CDR3 DNA sequence: TGCGCCAGCAGCCTAGGACAGGGGGCGTATAGAGAGACCCAGTACTTC. Protein: CASSLGQGAYRETQYF.

V and J are TRBV7-2 and TRBJ2-1; D uncertain. V gave up 3 bases and J gave up 1 base, with 7 bases separating them. Germline-derived CDR1 and CDR2 are SGHTA and FQGNSA. CDR3 length equals 14 residues. The CDR3 loop reads CASSFDWSYNEQFF. CDR3 sequence (DNA): TGTGCCAGCAGCTTCGATTGGTCCTACAATGAGCAGTTCTTC.

The CDR3 bases are TGTGCCAGCAGTGCGACTAGCCCTTACTCCTACGAGCAGTACTTC. Its protein product is CASSATSPYSYEQYF. The rearrangement joins TRBV2 to TRBJ2-7; 7 bases map to TRBD2. V dropped 4 bases and J dropped 0; count of bases not matched to a gene: 6. The CDR3 spans 15 residues. Germline V gene data show CDR1 as SNHLY and CDR2 as FYNNEI.

The chain couples TRBV18 to TRBJ2-5; D call uncertain. CDR3 length: 15 amino acids. V was shortened by 1 base and J by 5 bases, with 14 bases between the two germline ends. CDR1 and CDR2 (germline): KGHSH, LQKENI. CDR3 sequence (DNA): TGTGCCAGCTCACCACTGCCGACAATGTGGGAGACCCAGTACTTC. Amino acids: CASSPLPTMWETQYF.

The chain employs TRBV30 and TRBJ2-7; 9 positions agree with TRBD1. The CDR3 loop spans 14 amino acids. J was trimmed by 2 bases and V by 4 bases; bases with no gene match: 6. The germline CDR1 and CDR2 sequences are GTSNPN and SVGIG (reference sequence). CDR3 in amino acids: CAWTFRDRAYEQYF. The CDR3 DNA reads as TGTGCCTGGACCTTCCGGGACAGGGCCTACGAGCAGTACTTC. The full variable domain, in which reference TRBV30 and TRBJ2-7 provide the parts outside the CDR3, is SQTIHQWPATLVQPVGSPLSLECTVEGTSNPNLYWYRQAAGRGLQLLFYSVGIGQISSEVPQNLSASRPQDRQFILSSKKLLLSDSGFYLCAWTFRDRAYEQYFGPGTRLTVT.

The genes are TRBV30 and TRBJ2-3, with 12 bases fitting TRBD2. CDR3 length: 16 residues. Germline lookup yields CDR1 GTSNPN and CDR2 SVGIG (reference sequence). J was trimmed by 4 bases and V by 4 bases; bases with no gene match: 9. CDR3 sequence reads: CAWTSGRAAYSDTQYF. CDR3 bases: TGTGCCTGGACTAGCGGGAGGGCGGCATACTCAGATACGCAGTATTTT.

V is TRBV28 and J is TRBJ2-7, with TRBD2 matching 12 bases. The CDR3 has 18 residues. After removal of 5 bases from V and 0 bases from J, the junction contained 11 bases not matched to a gene. CDR1 is MDHEN, CDR2 SYDVKM, per germline. The CDR3 DNA is TGTGCCAGCAGTGCGTTGATTCGACTAGCGGGAGACTCCTACGAGCAGTACTTC. This encodes CASSALIRLAGDSYEQYF. Together with reference TRBV28 and TRBJ2-7, the CDR3 gives the full variable domain: DVKVTQSSRYLVKRTGEKVFLECVQDMDHENMFWYRQDPGLGLRLIYFSYDVKMKEKGDIPEGYSVSREKKERFSLILESASTNQTSMYLCASSALIRLAGDSYEQYFGPGTRLTVT.

The chain uses TRBV28 and TRBJ1-2, with no clear D. The CDR3 loop spans 13 amino acids. Germline V gives CDR1 MDHEN, CDR2 SYDVKM. Trimming took 6 bases from V and 8 from J, leaving 16 bases between them. CDR3 in amino acids: CASREMGKGGYTF. CDR3 DNA: TGTGCCAGCAGAGAGATGGGAAAGGGAGGCTACACCTTC.

The rearrangement uses TRBV30 and TRBJ1-6; perhaps TRBD1 as D (6 bases). Trimming stripped 4 bases from V and 9 bases from J, with 19 bases between. The CDR3 extends over 15 amino acids. Germline loops: CDR1 GTSNPN, CDR2 SVGIG (reference sequence). In DNA form, the CDR3 reads TGTGCCTGGAACTCGAGAGGGGGAACTGGTTCACCCCTCCACTTT. This codes for CAWNSRGGTGSPLHF.

The rearrangement uses TRBV28 and TRBJ1-1; 10 nucleotides line up with TRBD1. CDR3 size: 13 residues. Germline-derived CDR1 and CDR2 are MDHEN and SYDVKM. V was clipped by 6 bases and J by 6 bases; unmatched bases: 4. CDR3 in DNA: TGTGCCAGCAGACGACAGGGGGCTGCTGAAGCTTTCTTT. Translation: CASRRQGAAEAFF.

This chain links TRBV4-1 with TRBJ2-1, with unresolved D. The germline V gene encodes CDR1 MGHRA and CDR2 YSYEKL. The CDR3 runs 14 residues. V lost 1 base and J 8 bases, leaving 12 bases between the germline ends. DNA for the CDR3: TGCGCCAGCAGCCAAGTCCAATTGGTCGATGAGCAGTTCTTC. Its protein product is CASSQVQLVDEQFF.

The chain is built from TRBV10-3 and TRBJ1-1, with 10 nucleotides matching TRBD1. With V trimmed by 6 bases and J by 7 bases, 5 bases remained unmatched. The CDR3 length is 13 residues. Germline CDR1 reads ENHRY; CDR2 reads SYGVKD. The chain's CDR3 is CAIREGQGIEAFF. The DNA of the CDR3 is TGTGCCATCAGGGAGGGACAGGGGATTGAAGCTTTCTTT.

This chain connects TRBV30 to TRBJ1-4; TRBD1 might be the D (6 bases). V was pared by 4 bases and J by 3 bases, with 15 bases between. Germline V CDR1 and CDR2: GTSNPN, SVGIG (reference sequence). There are 15 residues in the CDR3. This CDR3 is CAWTDQGLANEKLFF. The CDR3 coding sequence is TGTGCCTGGACCGACCAGGGGTTAGCTAATGAAAAACTGTTTTTT. The full variable domain, in which reference TRBV30 and TRBJ1-4 provide the parts outside the CDR3, is SQTIHQWPATLVQPVGSPLSLECTVEGTSNPNLYWYRQAAGRGLQLLFYSVGIGQISSEVPQNLSASRPQDRQFILSSKKLLLSDSGFYLCAWTDQGLANEKLFFGSGTQLSVL.

As regards this clone: At the DNA level, this CDR3 is encoded by other sequences in the same sample as well. The chain recombines TRBV2 with TRBJ1-2; a possible D gene is TRBD1 (5 bases). CDR3 length: 12 residues. V lost 3 bases to trimming and J lost 6 bases, with 8 bases between them. Germline loops: CDR1 SNHLY, CDR2 FYNNEI. Here the CDR3 reads CASSEAGNGYTF. The CDR3 region has the DNA TGTGCCAGCAGTGAGGCAGGGAATGGCTACACCTTC.

The CDR3 reads CASSAQGDGTGELFF. The CDR3 region has the DNA TGTGCCAGCAGTGCACAGGGGGATGGCACCGGGGAGCTGTTTTTT. The V and J genes are TRBV6-1 and TRBJ2-2; 8 positions match TRBD1. The CDR3 is 15 residues long. Germline values: CDR1 MNHNS, CDR2 SASEGT. J was trimmed by 4 bases and V by 4 bases; bases with no gene match: 5.

The chain has TRBV19 and TRBJ1-5; the match to TRBD1 covers 10 bases. The CDR3 sequence is 14 residues long. Losses at the gene ends were 6 bases for V and 7 bases for J; bases not matched to a gene: 6. Germline lookup yields CDR1 LNHDA and CDR2 SQIVND (reference sequence). The CDR3, as DNA: TGTGCCAGTAGCCGGGACAGGGGTGGACAGCCCCAGCATTTT. It encodes CASSRDRGGQPQHF. The whole variable domain, remainder taken from reference TRBV19 and TRBJ1-5, is DGGITQSPKYLFRKEGQNVTLSCEQNLNHDAMYWYRQDPGQGLRLIYYSQIVNDFQKGDIAEGYSVSREKKESFPLTVTSAQKNPTAFYLCASSRDRGGQPQHFGDGTRLSIL.

The V call is TRBV28, the J call TRBJ1-5; D gene ambiguous. The CDR3 has 15 amino acids. V shed 7 bases and J shed 0 bases, with 13 bases lying between them. Germline values: CDR1 MDHEN, CDR2 SYDVKM. The CDR3 is CASTTTELSNQPQHF. DNA of the CDR3: TGTGCCAGCACTACTACGGAACTTAGCAATCAGCCCCAGCATTTT.

CDR3 loop: CASSLLAGGANEQFF. CDR3 nucleotide sequence: TGCGCCAGCAGCTTGTTAGCGGGAGGGGCAAATGAGCAGTTCTTC. The chain joins TRBV5-1 to TRBJ2-1; TRBD2 aligns across 11 bases. The V gene's germline CDR1 is SGHRS and CDR2 YFSETQ. This CDR3 spans 15 amino acids. V was clipped by 1 base and J by 7 bases; unmatched bases: 4.

The V and J genes are TRBV6-4 and TRBJ2-3; tentatively, D is TRBD2 (7 bases). Germline lookup yields CDR1 MRHNA and CDR2 SNTAGT. Trimming cost V 5 bases and J 6 bases, with 15 bases left between them. The CDR3 has 14 residues. The CDR3 nucleotides read TGTGCCAGCAGTCAGGCGGGGGCCGCCGATACGCAGTATTTT. Translated: CASSQAGAADTQYF.

The gene calls are TRBV5-1 and TRBJ2-7; D gene unclear. Germline V CDR1 and CDR2: SGHRS, YFSETQ. This CDR3 is 13 amino acids long. The germline V and J ends were trimmed by 4 bases and 2 bases, with 10 bases remaining between them. For the CDR3, the DNA is TGCGCCAGCAGCGGGGTAGTAGCCTACGAGCAGTACTTC. Protein: CASSGVVAYEQYF.

The chain carries TRBV11-2 and TRBJ2-2; a possible D gene is TRBD2 (5 bases). There are 13 residues in the CDR3. Germline V gene sequence: CDR1 SGHAT, CDR2 FQNNGV. V dropped 4 bases and J dropped 5 bases, with 8 bases sitting between them. Here the CDR3 reads CASSYSGTGELFF. The CDR3 DNA reads as TGTGCCAGCAGCTATTCGGGGACCGGGGAGCTGTTTTTT.

The rearrangement uses TRBV19 and TRBJ2-1, with D perhaps TRBD1 (6 bases). Trimming took 1 base from V and 7 from J, leaving 14 bases between them. CDR3 size: 15 residues. Germline V gene sequence: CDR1 LNHDA, CDR2 SQIVND (reference sequence). CDR3 sequence (DNA): TGTGCCAGTAGTATAGCGGCAGGGGAATTGAATGAGCAGTTCTTC. This encodes CASSIAAGELNEQFF.

The genes are TRBV7-3 and TRBJ2-2; D gene unclear. Germline loops: CDR1 SGHTA, CDR2 FQGTGA. Trimming pared 5 bases from V and 1 base from J, leaving 2 bases between. The CDR3 has 12 amino acids. The CDR3 DNA sequence: TGTGCCAGCAGCAGGAACACCGGGGAGCTGTTTTTT. It specifies CASSRNTGELFF.

The chain joins TRBV5-1 to TRBJ2-2, with D possibly matching TRBD2 (6 bases). CDR1 is SGHRS, CDR2 YFSETQ, per germline. The ends were cut back, 0 bases at V and 6 bases at J, with 12 bases in the middle. CDR3 length: 15 residues. The CDR3 DNA follows: TGCGCCAGCAGCTTGGCCGGGGGAGATGCCGGGGAGCTGTTTTTT. Protein product: CASSLAGGDAGELFF.

The gene calls are TRBV15 and TRBJ1-1; a possible D gene is TRBD1 (6 bases). Germline V CDR1 and CDR2: LNHNV, YYDKDF (reference sequence). V gave up 7 bases and J gave up 1 base, with 10 bases separating them. The CDR3 runs to 13 residues. The CDR3 bases are TGTGCCACCACCTGGGACAAGAACACTGAAGCTTTCTTT. Protein product: CATTWDKNTEAFF.

This clone was detected a few times. The rearrangement uses TRBV7-3 and TRBJ1-4; no definite D call. V gave up 2 bases and J gave up 3 bases, with 10 bases separating them. The CDR3 runs to 15 residues. Germline CDR1 is SGHTA and CDR2 is FQGTGA. The CDR3 protein is CASSLYGGPNEKLFF. In DNA form, the CDR3 reads TGTGCCAGCAGCTTATATGGAGGTCCTAATGAAAAACTGTTTTTT.

The V and J genes are TRBV29-1 and TRBJ2-7; TRBD1 is a possible D gene (6 bases). Trimming left V 3 bases short and J 2 bases short, with 11 bases between. There are 13 residues in the CDR3. Germline assignment: CDR1 SQVTM and CDR2 ANQGSEA. The CDR3 here is CSVEDRPAYEQYF. The CDR3 DNA is TGCAGCGTTGAGGACAGACCTGCCTACGAGCAGTACTTC.

The rearrangement joins TRBV28 to TRBJ1-5; D is unresolved. This CDR3 is 12 amino acids long. Per the germline V gene, CDR1 is MDHEN and CDR2 is SYDVKM. The V gene lost 7 bases and the J gene lost 4 bases, with 8 bases spanning the gap. CDR3 loop: CASNTGNQPQHF. The CDR3 DNA is TGTGCCAGCAACACCGGGAATCAGCCCCAGCATTTT.

The chain carries TRBV7-9 and TRBJ2-7; tentative D call: TRBD1 (6 bases). Trimming cost V 5 bases and J 0 bases, with 11 bases left between them. This CDR3 contains 14 residues. The germline CDR1 and CDR2 sequences are SEHNR and FQNEAQ (reference sequence). DNA for the CDR3: TGTGCCAGCAGCCCCCGGGACATCTCCTACGAGCAGTACTTC. The encoded protein is CASSPRDISYEQYF.

This chain links TRBV5-6 with TRBJ2-7; 9 bases match TRBD1. The trim removed 5 bases at V and 6 bases at J, leaving 12 bases unmatched. The CDR3 contains 15 residues. Germline CDR1 is SGHDT and CDR2 is YYEEEE. The CDR3 nucleotides are TGTGCCAGCAGTGAAATCCCTGGACAGGGGCCCGAGCAGTACTTC. This codes for CASSEIPGQGPEQYF.

The CDR3 DNA follows: TGTGCCAGCAGGACAGGCTCTGGAAACACCATATATTTT. Translating gives CASRTGSGNTIYF. The chain employs TRBV11-2 and TRBJ1-3; TRBD1 is a possible D gene (6 bases). Per the germline V gene, CDR1 is SGHAT and CDR2 is FQNNGV. V gave up 6 bases and J gave up 0 bases, with 6 bases separating them. The CDR3 spans 13 residues. Based on the CDR3 plus reference TRBV11-2 and TRBJ1-3, the full variable domain is EAGVAQSPRYKIIEKRQSVAFWCNPISGHATLYWYQQILGQGPKLLIQFQNNGVVDDSQLPKDRFSAERLKGVDSTLKIQPAKLEDSAVYLCASRTGSGNTIYFGEGSWLTVV.

The chain couples TRBV6-1 to TRBJ2-3, with D unclear. Germline CDR1 and CDR2: MNHNS and SASEGT. V dropped 2 bases and J dropped 4 bases, with 7 bases sitting between them. This CDR3 spans 13 amino acids. For the CDR3, the DNA is TGTGCCAGCAGTGAATCTAGAGCAGATACGCAGTATTTT. It codes for CASSESRADTQYF.